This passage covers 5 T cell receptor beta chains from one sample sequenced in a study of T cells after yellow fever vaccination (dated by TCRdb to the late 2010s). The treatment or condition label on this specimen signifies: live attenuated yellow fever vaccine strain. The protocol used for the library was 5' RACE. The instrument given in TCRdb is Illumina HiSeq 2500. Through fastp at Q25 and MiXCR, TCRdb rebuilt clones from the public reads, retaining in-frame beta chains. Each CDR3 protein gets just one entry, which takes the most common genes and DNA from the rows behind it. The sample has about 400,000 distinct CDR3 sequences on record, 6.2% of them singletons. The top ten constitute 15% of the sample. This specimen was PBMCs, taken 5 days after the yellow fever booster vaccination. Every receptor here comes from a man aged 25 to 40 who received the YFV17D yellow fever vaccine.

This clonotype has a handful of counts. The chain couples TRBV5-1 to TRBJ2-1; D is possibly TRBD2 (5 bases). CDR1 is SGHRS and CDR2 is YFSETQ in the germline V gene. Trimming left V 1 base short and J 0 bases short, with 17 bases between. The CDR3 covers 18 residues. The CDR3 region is CASSLTGGGTLSYNEQFF. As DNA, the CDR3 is TGCGCCAGCAGCTTGACGGGCGGAGGCACTCTCTCCTACAATGAGCAGTTCTTC.

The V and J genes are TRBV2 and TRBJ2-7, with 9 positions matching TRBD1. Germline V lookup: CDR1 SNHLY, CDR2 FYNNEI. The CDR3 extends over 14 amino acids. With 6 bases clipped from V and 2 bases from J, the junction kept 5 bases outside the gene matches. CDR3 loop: CASRGTGLPYEQYF. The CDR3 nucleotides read TGTGCCAGCAGGGGGACAGGGCTTCCCTACGAGCAGTACTTC.

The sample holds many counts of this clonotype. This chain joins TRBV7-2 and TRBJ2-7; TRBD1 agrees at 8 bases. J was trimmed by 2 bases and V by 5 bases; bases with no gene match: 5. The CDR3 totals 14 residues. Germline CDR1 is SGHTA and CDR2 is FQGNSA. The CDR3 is CASSEVTGAYEQYF. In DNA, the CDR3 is TGTGCCAGCAGCGAAGTGACAGGGGCCTACGAGCAGTACTTC.

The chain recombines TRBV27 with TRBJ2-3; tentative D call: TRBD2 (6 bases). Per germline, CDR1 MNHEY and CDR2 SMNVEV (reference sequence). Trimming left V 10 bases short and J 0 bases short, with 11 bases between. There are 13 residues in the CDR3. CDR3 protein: CATTAGSTDTQYF. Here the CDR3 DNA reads TGTGCCACCACAGCGGGTAGCACAGATACGCAGTATTTT.

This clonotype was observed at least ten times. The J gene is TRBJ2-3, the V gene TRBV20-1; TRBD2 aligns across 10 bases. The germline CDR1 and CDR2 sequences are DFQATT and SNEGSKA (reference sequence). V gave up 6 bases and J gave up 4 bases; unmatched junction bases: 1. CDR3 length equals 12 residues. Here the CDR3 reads CSAGTSADTQYF. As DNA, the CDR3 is TGCAGTGCAGGGACTAGCGCAGATACGCAGTATTTT.